The present T cell receptor beta chain was sequenced within a study of CD8 T cells in ankylosing spondylitis. TCRdb ran MiXCR on the 5' RACE reads and lists one entry per CDR3 protein. The table has 200,000 to 250,000 distinct CDR3 sequences, around 25% seen once; the top ten hold about 7%. The CDR3 length is 15 residues. Germline CDR1 SGHRS, CDR2 YFSETQ. Trimming removed 5 bases at V and 0 bases at J, with 9 bases between. This clonotype was detected many times. The TCR comes from a male donor with ankylosing spondylitis or in good health (not recorded which). This chain joins TRBV5-1 and TRBJ1-6; D is uncertain. The sample taken for sequencing was blood, either unsorted or a sorted T cell fraction (not recorded which). The CDR3 DNA follows: TGCGCCAGCAGGGAAGGAGGCTCCTATAATTCACCCCTCCACTTT. This gives the protein CASREGGSYNSPLHF.